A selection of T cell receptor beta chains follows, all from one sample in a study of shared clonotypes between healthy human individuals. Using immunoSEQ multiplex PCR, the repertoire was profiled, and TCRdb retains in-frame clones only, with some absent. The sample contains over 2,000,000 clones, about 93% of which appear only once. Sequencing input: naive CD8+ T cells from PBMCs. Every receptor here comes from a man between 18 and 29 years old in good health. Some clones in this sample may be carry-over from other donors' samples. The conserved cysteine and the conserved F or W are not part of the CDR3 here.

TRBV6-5 ASRTGRIYGYT
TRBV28 ASSHSHRRGEKLF
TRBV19 ASSSQGAGANVLT
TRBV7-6 ASSLGGNKRAGTPYNEQF
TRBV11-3 ASSSGRTYEQY
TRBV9 ASSVGPAVSEEQY
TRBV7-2 ASSSSVVSGSGETQY
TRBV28 ASSHLPGQSYYEQY
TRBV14 ASSQFRDRQETQY
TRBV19 ASSPDAGFGGLEAF
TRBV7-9 ASSLAVTYEQY
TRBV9 ASSPGGAQDQPQH
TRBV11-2 ASSGMTSGSAGEQF
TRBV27 ASSSFGTEAF
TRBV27 ASSLSGGGNQPQH
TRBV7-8 ASSTRPGQGASQGPDTQY
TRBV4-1 ASSQTQGASGEQY
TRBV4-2 ASSPRSAGEETQY
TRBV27 ASRGRVWGTDTQY
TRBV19 ASSTGQGPYEQY
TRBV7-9 ASRSGDGELF
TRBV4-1 ASSQGRDRGVTEAF
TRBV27 ASSFGNQPQH
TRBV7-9 ASSLNRMGLPSTDTQY
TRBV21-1 ARGTGSNTEAF
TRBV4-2 ASSQDRVLNEKLF
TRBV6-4 ASSDGTEAF
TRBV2 ASSDNGGSGELF
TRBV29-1 SVEKTGGNEQF
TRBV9 ASSLGTGSSYEQY
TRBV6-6 ASSYENVQGYNEQF
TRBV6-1 ATDPGEAWADTQY
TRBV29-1 SVKWTRSPLH
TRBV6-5 ASSLGRNTEAF
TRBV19 ASSIEDGLLYEQY
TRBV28 ASSLRWANSGANVLT
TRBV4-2 ASSPPTSGSSNEQF
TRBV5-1 ASSLGQPGEQF
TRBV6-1 ASRDRGGEKLF
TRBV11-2 ASSPGTGLTGELF
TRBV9 ASSPTGLAGSYEQY
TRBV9 ASSPALAGEYNEQF
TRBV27 ASSLFAHDSDTQY
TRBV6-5 ASSSGTSGQETQY
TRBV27 ASSDRLEQETQY